These T cell receptor beta chains were read from a single sample in a study of T cell changes during pregnancy in multiple sclerosis. The data were produced by immunoSEQ multiplex PCR, yet TCRdb's version contains in-frame clones alone and is incomplete. The sample includes 40,000 to 60,000 clones, 85% to 95% seen only once; the top ten take around 5.9%. The source was CD8+ T cells from peripheral blood mononuclear cells, collected before pregnancy. The receptors come from a female donor with multiple sclerosis, enrolled in a pregnancy study. The CDR3 runs from the conserved cysteine through the conserved F or W. The D gene is left open where the match is weak. The size of a clone is reported for some rows only, either as once, few or many, or as a class for expanded clones.

TRBV7-2	TRBJ2-1	TRBD1	once	CASSLGGTGDPYNEQFF	TGTGCCAGCAGCTTAGGAGGGACAGGGGATCCCTACAATGAGCAGTTCTTC
TRBV7-3	TRBJ1-1	TRBD1	.	CASSFGQGNTEAFF	TGTGCCAGCAGCTTTGGACAGGGGAACACTGAAGCTTTCTTT
TRBV5-3	TRBJ1-3	.	.	CARTFNVSGQNVDPGNTIYF	TGTGCCAGAACCTTCAATGTCTCAGGACAGAATGTTGACCCTGGAAACACCATATATTTT
TRBV10-1	TRBJ1-2	TRBD1	once	CASSEGTGDGYTF	TGCGCCAGCTCTGAAGGGACAGGGGATGGCTACACCTTC
TRBV7-9	TRBJ1-3	.	many	CASSFYSGHDKF	TGTGCCAGCAGCTTTTACTCAGGGCATGACAAATTT
TRBV5-1	TRBJ1-2	.	.	CASSPEGLGYGYTF	TGCGCCAGCAGCCCGGAGGGGCTGGGCTATGGCTACACCTTC
TRBV7-9	TRBJ1-5	.	.	CASSSSSDSQPQHF	TGTGCCAGCAGCTCATCTTCCGACAGTCAGCCCCAGCATTTT
TRBV4-3	TRBJ1-1	TRBD1	once	CASSPGTGGMNTEAFF	TGCGCCAGCAGCCCCGGGACAGGGGGCATGAACACTGAAGCTTTCTTT
TRBV7-9	TRBJ2-5	.	.	CASSLFDSQETQYF	TGTGCCAGCAGCTTGTTTGACAGCCAAGAGACCCAGTACTTC
TRBV5-1	TRBJ2-1	TRBD2	.	CASSLELAGARNEQFF	TGCGCCAGCAGCTTGGAGTTAGCGGGAGCTCGGAATGAGCAGTTCTTC
TRBV5-6	TRBJ2-1	TRBD2	.	CASSLVLAGGGEQFF	TGTGCCAGCAGCTTGGTACTAGCGGGAGGGGGTGAGCAGTTCTTC
TRBV28	TRBJ2-6	.	.	CASTEEGTGANVLTF	TGTGCCAGCACCGAGGAGGGGACTGGGGCCAACGTCCTGACTTTC
TRBV6-1	TRBJ2-7	.	few	CASSEDQGTPYEQYF	TGTGCCAGCAGTGAAGACCAGGGGACCCCCTACGAGCAGTACTTC
TRBV29-1	TRBJ2-1	TRBD1	.	CSAPTGETYNEQFF	TGCAGCGCCCCGACAGGGGAAACCTACAATGAGCAGTTCTTC
TRBV7-9	TRBJ1-3	.	.	CASSSTLGVTLSGNTIYF	TGTGCCAGCAGCTCAACCCTGGGCGTAACGCTCTCTGGAAACACCATATATTTT
TRBV6-4	TRBJ1-1	TRBD1	.	CASSDAGQEKAFF	TGTGCCAGCAGTGACGCGGGACAGGAGAAAGCTTTCTTT
TRBV7-8	TRBJ2-2	.	.	CASSSTGELFF	TGTGCCAGCAGCTCAACCGGGGAGCTGTTTTTT
TRBV27	TRBJ2-7	TRBD2	.	CASSPGTSGYEQYF	TGTGCCAGCAGTCCGGGGACTAGCGGTTACGAGCAGTACTTC
TRBV4-2	TRBJ2-3	.	.	CASSHNPRVGDTQYF	TGTGCCAGCAGCCACAACCCCAGGGTGGGCGATACGCAGTATTTT
TRBV13	TRBJ2-2	TRBD2	.	CASSSRDYPNTGELFF	TGTGCCAGCAGCTCTAGGGACTACCCTAACACCGGGGAGCTGTTTTTT
TRBV28	TRBJ2-5	.	.	CASSAPGSGWETQYF	TGTGCCAGCAGCGCACCAGGGTCGGGTTGGGAGACCCAGTACTTC
TRBV11-2	TRBJ1-3	.	.	CASSRSGDRFGNTIYF	TGTGCCAGCAGCCGTTCAGGGGATCGATTTGGAAACACCATATATTTT
TRBV7-9	TRBJ2-7	.	.	CASSWGVIYEQYF	TGTGCCAGCAGCTGGGGAGTCATCTACGAGCAGTACTTC
TRBV30	TRBJ2-7	TRBD2	.	CAFRWSSGSWYEQYF	TGTGCCTTTAGATGGTCTAGCGGGAGCTGGTACGAGCAGTACTTC
TRBV27	TRBJ1-1	.	.	CASSAPYTEAFF	TGTGCCAGCAGTGCGCCGTACACTGAAGCTTTCTTT
TRBV4-1	TRBJ2-7	.	.	CASSQEGDSGSSYEQYF	TGCGCCAGCAGCCAAGAAGGGGATAGCGGTTCATCCTACGAGCAGTACTTC
TRBV2	TRBJ2-5	TRBD2	.	CASSEALAGLETQYF	TGTGCCAGCAGTGAAGCCTTAGCGGGATTGGAGACCCAGTACTTC
TRBV4-2	TRBJ1-3	TRBD1	.	CASSQATGAGNTIYF	TGTGCCAGCAGCCAAGCGACAGGGGCTGGAAACACCATATATTTT
TRBV7-2	TRBJ2-2	TRBD2	.	CASSLSGRAGAGELFF	TGTGCCAGCAGCTTGAGCGGGAGGGCCGGAGCCGGGGAGCTGTTTTTT
TRBV28	TRBJ2-7	.	.	CASSLRPDTSYEQYF	TGTGCCAGCAGCCTCCGACCTGACACCAGCTACGAGCAGTACTTC
TRBV2	TRBJ2-5	.	.	CASSERNTQETQYF	TGTGCCAGCAGTGAGCGGAATACCCAAGAGACCCAGTACTTC
TRBV19	TRBJ2-2	.	.	CASRWGSFFPMAGELFF	TGTGCCAGTAGATGGGGCAGCTTTTTCCCAATGGCCGGGGAGCTGTTTTTT
TRBV30	TRBJ2-5	.	.	CAWSVRVHSQETQYF	TGTGCCTGGAGTGTACGGGTCCACTCCCAAGAGACCCAGTACTTC
TRBV7-8	TRBJ2-5	.	.	CASSGLGYQETQYF	TGTGCCAGCAGCGGACTGGGTTACCAAGAGACCCAGTACTTC
TRBV6-4	TRBJ1-5	.	.	CASSLNSQGQPQHF	TGTGCCAGCAGTCTAAACAGCCAGGGTCAGCCCCAGCATTTT
TRBV27	TRBJ2-7	.	.	CASSPRGHISYEQYF	TGTGCCAGCAGTCCCCGCGGGCATATTTCCTACGAGCAGTACTTC
TRBV11-2	TRBJ1-1	TRBD1	.	CASADPGQVTEAFF	TGTGCCAGCGCCGACCCGGGACAGGTGACTGAAGCTTTCTTT
TRBV4-2	TRBJ2-1	TRBD2	.	CASSQGSGTRREQFF	TGTGCCAGCAGCCAGGGGAGCGGGACCAGAAGGGAGCAGTTCTTC